This T cell receptor beta chain originates from a study of T cells after yellow fever vaccination. This clonotype has more than one count but fewer than ten. As yet, its antigen is unknown. For TCR, cDNA came from 5'RACE template switching, which added a universal primer site and UMIs. One entry per CDR3 protein, called by TCRdb with MiXCR from the 5' RACE reads. This table holds 450,000 to 650,000 distinct CDR3 sequences, about 13% found once. Findings and caveats of the study: Reappearing after the booster were most of the clones from primary vaccination (around 95% CD4, around 88% CD8). From the bulk population, abundant clonotypes could contaminate and appear within FACS-sorted repertoires. Weaker in magnitude, the secondary response showed a faster peak on day 5 versus 15.

The CDR3 has 16 amino acids. V lost 6 bases, J lost 4 bases, and 7 bases stayed unmatched. CDR1 is MNHEY and CDR2 is SVGAGI in the germline V gene. This receptor was obtained from a man younger than 40 who received the YFV17D yellow fever vaccine. The sample was PBMCs, taken on the day of the yellow fever booster vaccination. V and J are TRBV6-5 and TRBJ2-1; 12 nucleotides align to TRBD2. DNA of the CDR3: TGTGCCAGCAGCACGACTAGCGGGAGAGGGTACAATGAGCAGTTCTTC. It specifies CASSTTSGRGYNEQFF.